The 21 T cell receptor beta chains below all came from one sample that was sequenced in a study of T cells after yellow fever vaccination. MiXCR, applied by TCRdb to the 5' RACE reads, yields one record per CDR3 protein. The repertoire holds 620,000 or so distinct CDR3 sequences, with roughly an eighth as singletons. The input for sequencing was PBMCs, taken on the day of the yellow fever booster vaccination. These receptors were taken from a man younger than 40 who received the YFV17D yellow fever vaccine.

This clonotype was counted between two and nine times. The chain uses TRBV27 and TRBJ2-1; D gene ambiguous. Germline values: CDR1 MNHEY, CDR2 SMNVEV (reference sequence). CDR3 length equals 11 residues. Between the trimmed V and J ends, which lost 10 bases and 7 bases, there was a span of 11 bases. This CDR3 reads CAIIYPNEQFF. CDR3 DNA: TGTGCCATCATTTACCCGAATGAGCAGTTCTTC.

This clonotype came up many times. The chain combines TRBV5-4 with TRBJ2-7; D gene ambiguous. Per germline, CDR1 SGHNT and CDR2 YYREEE (reference sequence). The CDR3 consists of 14 residues. V lost 0 bases and J lost 2, with 9 bases in between. The CDR3 here is CASSLEGGTYEQYF. CDR3 DNA sequence: TGTGCCAGCAGCTTGGAGGGCGGTACCTACGAGCAGTACTTC.

The chain has TRBV29-1 and TRBJ1-3; possible D gene TRBD1, 5 bases. Trimming removed 4 bases at V and 4 bases at J, with 11 bases between. CDR3 length equals 13 residues. The germline V gene has CDR1 SQVTM and CDR2 ANQGSEA. The CDR3 bases are TGCAGCGTTGGAGACAGCCAAGGAAACACCATATATTTT. Translated, it gives CSVGDSQGNTIYF. Full variable domain (missing parts from reference TRBV29-1 and TRBJ1-3): SAVISQKPSRDICQRGTSLTIQCQVDSQVTMMFWYRQQPGQSLTLIATANQGSEATYESGFVIDKFPISRPNLTFSTLTVSNMSPEDSSIYLCSVGDSQGNTIYFGEGSWLTVV.

This clonotype turned up a few times. This chain uses TRBV4-3 with TRBJ2-7; D is unresolved. V shed 5 bases and J shed 1 base, with 12 bases lying between them. The CDR3 has 14 residues. The germline V gene has CDR1 LGHNA and CDR2 YSLEER. The CDR3 reads CASSSFSWSYEQYF. CDR3 coding DNA: TGCGCCAGCAGCTCCTTTTCGTGGTCCTACGAGCAGTACTTC.

This chain links TRBV10-3 with TRBJ2-5; 7 nucleotides agree with TRBD2. This CDR3 contains 14 residues. CDR1 and CDR2 (germline): ENHRY, SYGVKD. V dropped 4 bases and J dropped 3; count of bases not matched to a gene: 5. CDR3 sequence reads: CAISGLGLEETQYF. DNA of the CDR3: TGTGCCATCAGTGGCCTCGGACTAGAAGAGACCCAGTACTTC.

A few counts support this clonotype. The gene calls are TRBV7-2 and TRBJ2-7; D call uncertain. The V gene's germline CDR1 is SGHTA and CDR2 FQGNSA. Trimming removed 1 base at V and 5 bases at J, with 15 bases between. The CDR3 runs 15 residues. The chain's CDR3 is CASSLDHRLINEQYF. The CDR3 nucleotides are TGTGCCAGCAGCTTAGACCACAGACTGATCAACGAGCAGTACTTC.

This clonotype came up a few times. V gene TRBV6-1 combines with J gene TRBJ2-7, with 8 bases lining up with TRBD1. V was clipped by 3 bases and J by 2 bases; unmatched bases: 9. Germline CDR1 MNHNS, CDR2 SASEGT. CDR3 length: 16 amino acids. The CDR3 sequence: CASSDRRGQGPYEQYF. CDR3 nucleotide sequence: TGTGCCAGCAGTGACCGTCGAGGACAGGGACCCTACGAGCAGTACTTC.

The chain uses TRBV20-1 and TRBJ2-5, with TRBD1 identical over 8 bases. Looked up from germline, CDR1 is DFQATT and CDR2 is SNEGSKA (reference sequence). The V and J ends lost 7 bases and 8 bases, in that order; junction bases with no gene match: 15. This CDR3 is 14 amino acids long. In DNA form, the CDR3 reads TGCAGTGGCCACCGGGACAGGTTAACGCCAACCCAGTACTTC. It is translated as CSGHRDRLTPTQYF.

This clonotype has only a few counts. This chain links TRBV7-2 with TRBJ2-7; 10 bases line up with TRBD2. The trim removed 5 bases at V and 2 bases at J, leaving 9 bases unmatched. CDR3 length: 16 residues. Germline V gives CDR1 SGHTA, CDR2 FQGNSA. DNA of the CDR3: TGTGCCAGCAGCGCCCAAGGCGGACTAGCGGCCTACGAGCAGTACTTC. Its translation: CASSAQGGLAAYEQYF.

This clonotype was counted a few times. V gene TRBV20-1 combines with J gene TRBJ1-4; possibly TRBD1 for D (5 bases). The length of the CDR3 is 16 residues. The germline V gene encodes CDR1 DFQATT and CDR2 SNEGSKA (reference sequence). The V end lost 0 bases, the J end lost 4 bases, and 15 bases lay between the germline ends. DNA of the CDR3: TGCAGTGCTAGAGATTCTGTGCGGGGGATTAATGAAAAACTGTTTTTT. Translation: CSARDSVRGINEKLFF.

The chain has TRBV9 and TRBJ2-3; D is possibly TRBD1 (7 bases). From germline, CDR1 is SGDLS and CDR2 YYNGEE. This CDR3 contains 16 residues. V gave up 3 bases and J gave up 2 bases, with 16 bases separating them. The CDR3 here is CASSAAGGTVTDTQYF. As DNA, the CDR3 is TGTGCCAGCAGCGCAGCAGGGGGGACGGTCACAGATACGCAGTATTTT.

The chain links TRBV20-1 to TRBJ2-1; 12 bases align to TRBD2. Germline-derived CDR1 and CDR2 are DFQATT and SNEGSKA (reference sequence). V was clipped by 7 bases and J by 2 bases; unmatched bases: 3. CDR3 length: 14 amino acids. The CDR3 sequence: CSGGLAGPYNEQFF. The CDR3 nucleotides read TGCAGTGGCGGACTAGCGGGACCCTACAATGAGCAGTTCTTC.

This clonotype came up a few times. The rearrangement uses TRBV19 and TRBJ2-1; 7 bases match TRBD1. CDR3 length equals 15 residues. Germline V gives CDR1 LNHDA, CDR2 SQIVND (reference sequence). With 5 bases clipped from V and 10 bases from J, the junction kept 14 bases outside the gene matches. Here the CDR3 DNA reads TGTGCCAGTAGTTCCCGCAGGGGGAGCCTGGGGGAGCAGTTCTTC. Translating it yields CASSSRRGSLGEQFF.

This clonotype has only a few counts. This rearrangement joins TRBV20-1 to TRBJ2-1; D is uncertain. V was clipped by 1 base and J by 0 bases, with 7 bases between them. Germline CDR1 DFQATT, CDR2 SNEGSKA (reference sequence). This CDR3 has 14 residues. DNA for the CDR3: TGCAGTGCTAGAGCCCCCCTCTCCTACAATGAGCAGTTCTTC. Translating it yields CSARAPLSYNEQFF.

The CDR3 sequence: CATRPSRTGTDTQYF. The CDR3 bases are TGTGCCACCAGGCCCTCACGGACAGGGACTGATACGCAGTATTTT. The rearrangement joins TRBV15 to TRBJ2-3, with TRBD1 matching over 8 bases. The CDR3 consists of 15 residues. V was pared by 6 bases and J by 6 bases, with 11 bases of the junction left unmatched. The V gene's germline CDR1 is LNHNV and CDR2 YYDKDF (reference sequence).

Only a few counts were recorded for this clonotype. V is TRBV12-3 or TRBV12-4 and J is TRBJ2-1; D possibly corresponds to TRBD1 (6 bases). The CDR3 is 15 residues long. V was cut by 5 bases and J by 0 bases, with 11 bases left in between. CDR3 bases: TGTGCCAGCAGTGACCGGGACAACTCCTACAATGAGCAGTTCTTC. Protein product: CASSDRDNSYNEQFF.

This clonotype was counted only a few times. The CDR3 protein is CAIGEDPYQPQHF. For the CDR3, the DNA is TGTGCGATCGGGGAAGATCCCTATCAGCCCCAGCATTTT. This chain links TRBV10-3 with TRBJ1-5, with no clear D. This CDR3 has 13 amino acids. Per the germline V gene, CDR1 is ENHRY and CDR2 is SYGVKD.

This clonotype has only a few counts. The V call is TRBV20-1, the J call TRBJ2-3, with no clear D. CDR1 is DFQATT and CDR2 is SNEGSKA in the germline V gene (reference sequence). Trimming removed 5 bases from V and 0 bases from J, with 24 bases in between. This CDR3 is 18 amino acids long. CDR3 DNA: TGCAGTGCTCTCACCGCCGCGGAGTTTGCGGTTAGCACAGATACGCAGTATTTT. Its translation: CSALTAAEFAVSTDTQYF.

Only a few counts were recorded for this clonotype. This rearrangement joins TRBV2 to TRBJ1-2; D gene uncertain. CDR3 length equals 14 residues. The V end lost 4 bases, the J end lost 8 bases, and 17 bases lay between the germline ends. Germline CDR1 SNHLY, CDR2 FYNNEI. CDR3 residues: CASSVNRGVEGYTF. DNA of the CDR3: TGTGCCAGCAGTGTTAACAGAGGTGTGGAAGGCTACACCTTC.

This clonotype has more than one count but fewer than ten. The chain employs TRBV29-1 and TRBJ1-4, with 7 bases lining up with TRBD1. The V and J ends lost 7 bases and 4 bases, in that order; junction bases with no gene match: 9. The germline V gene has CDR1 SQVTM and CDR2 ANQGSEA. The CDR3 contains 14 residues. The DNA for the CDR3 is TGCAGCGCAGCGTACGGGACAGTTAATGAAAAACTGTTTTTT. Protein product: CSAAYGTVNEKLFF. Complete variable domain (other parts from reference TRBV29-1 and TRBJ1-4): SAVISQKPSRDICQRGTSLTIQCQVDSQVTMMFWYRQQPGQSLTLIATANQGSEATYESGFVIDKFPISRPNLTFSTLTVSNMSPEDSSIYLCSAAYGTVNEKLFFGSGTQLSVL.

The rearrangement uses TRBV3-1 and TRBJ1-1, with D possibly being TRBD1 (5 bases). The CDR3 contains 14 residues. Trimming stripped 1 base from V and 4 bases from J, with 10 bases between. Germline CDR1 reads LGHDT; CDR2 reads YNNKEL (reference sequence). The CDR3 coding sequence is TGTGCCAGCAGCCAAGTTGGGGGGACCACTGAAGCTTTCTTT. Its protein product is CASSQVGGTTEAFF. Using reference TRBV3-1 and TRBJ1-1 for the parts outside the CDR3, the full variable domain is DTAVSQTPKYLVTQMGNDKSIKCEQNLGHDTMYWYKQDSKKFLKIMFSYNNKELIINETVPNRFSPKSPDKAHLNLHINSLELGDSAVYFCASSQVGGTTEAFFGQGTRLTVV.